The 18 T cell receptor beta chains below were found in one sample sequenced in a study of blood T cell repertoires in COVID-19. Clones were sequenced by immunoSEQ multiplex PCR, and TCRdb holds only the in-frame ones, with some missing. The sample consists of roughly 210,000 clones, around 87% of them appearing once. Sequenced: PBMCs or T cells enriched from blood (not recorded which). The receptors originated from a man aged 25 to 40 in a cohort exposed to, infected with or recovered from COVID-19 (not recorded which).

This chain links TRBV6-5 with TRBJ2-1; 8 bases are a match to TRBD2. Germline values: CDR1 MNHEY, CDR2 SVGAGI. Losses at the gene ends were 5 bases for V and 5 bases for J; bases not matched to a gene: 8. The CDR3 contains 15 residues. The CDR3 DNA follows: TGTGCCAGCAGTCCCGGAGTAGCGGGGAACAATGAGCAGTTCTTC. Translation: CASSPGVAGNNEQFF.

This rearrangement joins TRBV9 to TRBJ1-2, with 9 bases matching TRBD1. CDR3 length equals 16 residues. V shed 3 bases, J shed 4 bases, and the junction held 10 bases outside the gene matches. CDR1 is SGDLS and CDR2 is YYNGEE in the germline V gene. The CDR3 bases are TGTGCCAGCAGCGGACCCGGGACAGGGACTTTCTATGGCTACACCTTC. It encodes CASSGPGTGTFYGYTF.

The J gene is TRBJ2-6, the V gene TRBV4-1; D unresolved. The CDR3 has 16 amino acids. Germline CDR1 reads MGHRA; CDR2 reads YSYEKL. V dropped 0 bases and J dropped 4 bases, with 10 bases sitting between them. CDR3 in amino acids: CASSQDPQSGANVLTF. CDR3 DNA sequence: TGCGCCAGCAGCCAAGATCCACAGTCCGGGGCCAACGTCCTGACTTTC.

The chain recombines TRBV6-1 with TRBJ1-1, with a possible D match to TRBD1 (6 bases). Germline V gives CDR1 MNHNS, CDR2 SASEGT. Trimming shortened V by 8 bases and J by 0 bases, and 13 bases separated the two germline ends. There are 14 residues in the CDR3. CDR3 sequence reads: CASVRAGVNTEAFF. The CDR3 DNA follows: TGTGCCAGCGTCAGGGCAGGGGTGAACACTGAAGCTTTCTTT.

The chain carries TRBV7-3 and TRBJ2-3, with TRBD2 identical over 11 bases. V lost 0 bases, J lost 5 bases, and 4 bases stayed unmatched. This CDR3 has 16 residues. Germline CDR1 and CDR2: SGHTA and FQGTGA. CDR3 coding DNA: TGTGCCAGCAGCTTAACTAGCGGGAGGGCCGGAGATACGCAGTATTTT. Its translation: CASSLTSGRAGDTQYF.

The count of this clone is one. J is TRBJ1-5 and V is TRBV3-1 (or the pseudogene TRBV3-2); no reliable D call. CDR3 length equals 13 residues. V dropped 4 bases and J dropped 5 bases, with 9 bases sitting between them. Germline loops: CDR1 LGHDT, CDR2 YNNKEL (reference sequence). DNA of the CDR3: TGTGCCAGCAGCCCCCGTCGGGATCAGCCCCAGCATTTT. Translation gives CASSPRRDQPQHF.

This chain links TRBV13 with TRBJ1-1; 8 bases line up with TRBD1. The V segment lost 5 bases and the J segment 2 bases; nucleotides outside the gene matches: 4. Per the germline V gene, CDR1 is PRHDT and CDR2 is FYEKMQ (reference sequence). The CDR3 length is 14 residues. In DNA, the CDR3 is TGTGCCAGCAGCCTTGGACAGGGAAACACTGAAGCTTTCTTT. Amino acids: CASSLGQGNTEAFF.

The chain links TRBV28 to TRBJ2-3; TRBD2 matches at 9 bases. Germline V CDR1 and CDR2: MDHEN, SYDVKM. Germline trimming cut 2 bases from V and 4 bases from J; bases unmatched to any gene: 4. The CDR3 is 15 amino acids. DNA for the CDR3: TGTGCCAGCAGTTTAGAAATAGCGGGAGCAGATACGCAGTATTTT. Protein product: CASSLEIAGADTQYF.

This sequence joins TRBV15 and TRBJ1-3; D is unresolved. Deletions cut 1 base from V and 6 bases from J, with 10 bases between. The germline V gene has CDR1 LNHNV and CDR2 YYDKDF (reference sequence). The CDR3 contains 14 residues. The chain's CDR3 is CATSRGLEINTIYF. As DNA, the CDR3 is TGTGCCACCAGCAGAGGCCTGGAGATAAACACCATATATTTT.

The rearrangement joins TRBV5-1 to TRBJ1-1, with D maybe TRBD1 (6 bases). This CDR3 has 14 residues. V lost 5 bases to trimming and J lost 2 bases, with 13 bases between them. From germline, CDR1 is SGHRS and CDR2 YFSETQ. Here the CDR3 DNA reads TGCGCCAGCAGGGTACAGGGCCAAAACACTGAAGCTTTCTTT. Translated: CASRVQGQNTEAFF.

This clone showed up just once. V is TRBV7-9 and J is TRBJ1-2; unclear D gene. The CDR3 consists of 13 residues. CDR1 and CDR2 from the germline V gene are SEHNR and FQNEAQ (reference sequence). Trimming took off 5 bases at V and 2 bases at J, with 9 bases between the two ends. Here the CDR3 reads CASSRTGNYGYTF. CDR3 coding DNA: TGTGCCAGCAGCCGGACGGGAAACTATGGCTACACCTTC.

This sequence joins TRBV19 and TRBJ1-1; 7 positions agree with TRBD1. The V and J ends lost 7 bases and 8 bases, in that order; junction bases with no gene match: 7. The length of the CDR3 is 12 residues. In germline, CDR1 is LNHDA, CDR2 SQIVND (reference sequence). The CDR3 nucleotides read TGTGCCAGTAATCTCGGACAGGCGGAAGCTTTCTTT. As protein: CASNLGQAEAFF.

V gene TRBV28 combines with J gene TRBJ2-1; 15 positions agree with TRBD2. There are 19 residues in the CDR3. J was trimmed by 0 bases and V by 6 bases; bases with no gene match: 9. CDR1 is MDHEN and CDR2 is SYDVKM in the germline V gene. The CDR3 spells CASRISGLAGGSSYNEQFF. The CDR3 DNA is TGTGCCAGCAGGATTTCGGGACTAGCGGGAGGAAGCTCCTACAATGAGCAGTTCTTC.

This chain links TRBV28 with TRBJ2-7; 12 bases are a match to TRBD2. The CDR3 is made up of 17 amino acids. V lost 4 bases to trimming and J lost 3 bases; unmatched junction nucleotides: 10. Germline values: CDR1 MDHEN, CDR2 SYDVKM. The CDR3 coding sequence is TGTGCCAGCAGTTCTATACTAGCGGGAGGCCTCGGCTACGAGCAGTACTTC. This encodes CASSSILAGGLGYEQYF.

The chain links TRBV29-1 to TRBJ1-3, with TRBD1 identical over 9 bases. V trimming: 7 bases; J trimming: 3 bases; junction bases outside the gene matches: 7. Germline V gives CDR1 SQVTM, CDR2 ANQGSEA. CDR3 length: 14 amino acids. DNA for the CDR3: TGCAGCGCTACCGAGGACAGGGGTGGAAACACCATATATTTT. Translated: CSATEDRGGNTIYF. Variable domain in full (rest from reference TRBV29-1 and TRBJ1-3): SAVISQKPSRDICQRGTSLTIQCQVDSQVTMMFWYRQQPGQSLTLIATANQGSEATYESGFVIDKFPISRPNLTFSTLTVSNMSPEDSSIYLCSATEDRGGNTIYFGEGSWLTVV.

The chain carries TRBV3-1 (or the pseudogene TRBV3-2) and TRBJ1-5; 9 bases are a match to TRBD1. The CDR3 has 16 amino acids. CDR1 is LGHDT and CDR2 is YNNKEL in the germline V gene (reference sequence). The V and J ends lost 1 base and 6 bases, in that order; junction bases with no gene match: 7. The CDR3 here is CASSQGPGQGVQPQHF. As DNA, the CDR3 is TGTGCCAGCAGCCAAGGACCGGGACAGGGTGTTCAGCCCCAGCATTTT.

This clone was seen a few times. The chain couples TRBV6-1 to TRBJ1-6, with 7 bases that match TRBD1. This CDR3 has 16 residues. Germline CDR1 reads MNHNS; CDR2 reads SASEGT. V was clipped by 4 bases and J by 6 bases; unmatched bases: 9. In nucleotides, the CDR3 is TGTGCCAGCAGTGGATATCTACAGGGGAGTAATTCACCCCTCCACTTT. This translates into CASSGYLQGSNSPLHF.

As concerns this clone: Different DNA sequences within this sample yield the same CDR3. The rearrangement uses TRBV7-9 and TRBJ1-1, with 10 bases lining up with TRBD1. CDR1 is SEHNR and CDR2 is FQNEAQ in the germline V gene (reference sequence). The J segment lost 5 bases and the V segment lost 0 bases, leaving 3 bases of the junction unmatched. The CDR3 totals 15 residues. CDR3 protein: CASSLATGGATEAFF. The CDR3 DNA is TGTGCCAGCAGCTTAGCGACAGGGGGCGCGACTGAAGCTTTCTTT.